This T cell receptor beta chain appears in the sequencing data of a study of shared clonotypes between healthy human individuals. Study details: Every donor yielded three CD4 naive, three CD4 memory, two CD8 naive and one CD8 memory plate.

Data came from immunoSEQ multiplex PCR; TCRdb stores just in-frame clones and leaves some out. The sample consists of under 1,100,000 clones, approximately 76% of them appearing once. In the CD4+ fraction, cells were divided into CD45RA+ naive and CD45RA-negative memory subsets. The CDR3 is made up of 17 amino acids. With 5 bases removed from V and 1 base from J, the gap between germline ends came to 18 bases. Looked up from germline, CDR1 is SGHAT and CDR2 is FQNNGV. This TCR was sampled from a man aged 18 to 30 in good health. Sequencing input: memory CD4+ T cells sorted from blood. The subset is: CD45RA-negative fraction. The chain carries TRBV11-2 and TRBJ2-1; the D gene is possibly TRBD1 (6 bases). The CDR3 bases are TGTGCCAGCAGCCGCCTTAGAGGGGGAGAATCCTACAATGAGCAGTTCTTC. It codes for CASSRLRGGESYNEQFF.